The TCR beta chain under discussion was sequenced for a study of T cell responses to AZD1222 COVID-19 vaccine. TCRdb keeps only in-frame clones here, not all; method: immunoSEQ multiplex PCR. The sample holds some 150,000 clones, about 93% seen once. V lost 4 bases and J lost 0; bases outside the gene matches: 9. The CDR3 is 20 amino acids. Germline V gene lookup returns CDR1 SGHTS and CDR2 YDEGEE. The input for sequencing was peripheral blood, taken 28 days after the second AZD1222 dose. The receptor's source is an adult who received the AZD1222 COVID-19 vaccine. The chain combines TRBV5-8 with TRBJ2-2, with 16 bases identical to TRBD2. Here the CDR3 reads CASSLGTSGRAGPNTGELFF. The CDR3 bases are TGTGCCAGCAGCCTGGGGACTAGCGGGAGGGCAGGCCCGAACACCGGGGAGCTGTTTTTT.